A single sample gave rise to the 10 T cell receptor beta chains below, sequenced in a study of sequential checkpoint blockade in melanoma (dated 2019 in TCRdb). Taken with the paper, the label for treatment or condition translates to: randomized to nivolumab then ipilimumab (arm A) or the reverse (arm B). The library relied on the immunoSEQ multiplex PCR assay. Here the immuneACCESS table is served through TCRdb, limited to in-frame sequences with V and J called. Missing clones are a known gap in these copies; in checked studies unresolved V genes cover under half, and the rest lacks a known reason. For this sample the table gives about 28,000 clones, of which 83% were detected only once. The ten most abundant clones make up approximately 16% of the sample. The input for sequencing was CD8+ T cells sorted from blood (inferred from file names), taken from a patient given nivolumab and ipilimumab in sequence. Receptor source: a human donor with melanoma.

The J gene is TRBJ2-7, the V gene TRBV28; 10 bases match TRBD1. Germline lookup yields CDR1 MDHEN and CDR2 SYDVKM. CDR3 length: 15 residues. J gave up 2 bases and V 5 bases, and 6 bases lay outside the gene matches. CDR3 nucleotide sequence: TGTGCCAGCAGTCCTGGGACAGGGGTTCCCTACGAGCAGTACTTC. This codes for CASSPGTGVPYEQYF.

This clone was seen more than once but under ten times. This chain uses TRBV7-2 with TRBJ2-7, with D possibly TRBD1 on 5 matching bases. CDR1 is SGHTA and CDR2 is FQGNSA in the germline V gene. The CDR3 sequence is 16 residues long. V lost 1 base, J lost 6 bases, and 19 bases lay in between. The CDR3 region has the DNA TGTGCCAGCAGCTTAGGTCAGGGTCTTGTCCCTGGCGAGCAGTACTTC. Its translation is CASSLGQGLVPGEQYF.

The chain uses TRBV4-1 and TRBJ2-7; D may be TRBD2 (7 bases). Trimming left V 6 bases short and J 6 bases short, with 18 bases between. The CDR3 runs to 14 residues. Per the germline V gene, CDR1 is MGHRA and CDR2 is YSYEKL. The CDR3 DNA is TGCGCCAGCAGTACAATGGTGGGAGGGGGCGAGCAGTACTTC. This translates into CASSTMVGGGEQYF.

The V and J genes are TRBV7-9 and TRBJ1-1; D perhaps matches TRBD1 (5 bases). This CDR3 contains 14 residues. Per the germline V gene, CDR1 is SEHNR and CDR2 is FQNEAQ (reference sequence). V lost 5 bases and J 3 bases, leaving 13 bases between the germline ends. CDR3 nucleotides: TGTGCCAGCAGCCCTCCGGGGGGGGACACTGAAGCTTTCTTT. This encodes CASSPPGGDTEAFF.

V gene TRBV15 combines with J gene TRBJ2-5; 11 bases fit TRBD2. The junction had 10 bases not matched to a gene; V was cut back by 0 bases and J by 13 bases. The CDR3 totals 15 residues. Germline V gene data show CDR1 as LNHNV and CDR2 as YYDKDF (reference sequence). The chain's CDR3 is CATSRDLGLAGGRYF. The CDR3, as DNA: TGTGCCACCAGCAGAGATTTGGGTCTAGCGGGGGGTCGGTACTTC.

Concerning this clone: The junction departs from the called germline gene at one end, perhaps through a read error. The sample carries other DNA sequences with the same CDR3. The CDR3 region is CSVERTGNQETQYF. Written as DNA, the CDR3 is TGCAGCGTTGAACGCACAGGGAATCAGGAGACTCAGTACTTC. The rearrangement uses TRBV29-1 and TRBJ2-5, with a weak D call TRBD1 (6 bases). This CDR3 has 14 amino acids. Germline lookup yields CDR1 SQVTM and CDR2 ANQGSEA. Using reference TRBV29-1 and TRBJ2-5 for the parts outside the CDR3, the full variable domain is SAVISQKPSRDICQRGTSLTIQCQVDSQVTMMFWYRQQPGQSLTLIATANQGSEATYESGFVIDKFPISRPNLTFSTLTVSNMSPEDSSIYLCSVERTGNQETQYFGPGTRLLVL.

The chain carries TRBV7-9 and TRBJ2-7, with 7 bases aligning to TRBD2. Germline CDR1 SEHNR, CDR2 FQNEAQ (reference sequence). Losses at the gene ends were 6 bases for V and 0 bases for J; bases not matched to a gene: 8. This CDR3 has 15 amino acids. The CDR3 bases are TGTGCCAGCAGTCCCGGGGAGGGGAGCTCCTACGAGCAGTACTTC. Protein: CASSPGEGSSYEQYF.

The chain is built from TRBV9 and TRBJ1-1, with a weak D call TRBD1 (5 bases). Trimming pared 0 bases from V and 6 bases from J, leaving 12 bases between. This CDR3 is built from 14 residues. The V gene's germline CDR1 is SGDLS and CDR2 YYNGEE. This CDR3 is CASSVGRVGPEAFF. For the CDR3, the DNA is TGTGCCAGCAGCGTAGGCAGGGTAGGGCCTGAAGCTTTCTTT. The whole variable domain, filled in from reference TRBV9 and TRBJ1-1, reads DSGVTQTPKHLITATGQRVTLRCSPRSGDLSVYWYQQSLDQGLQFLIQYYNGEERAKGNILERFSAQQFPDLHSELNLSSLELGDSALYFCASSVGRVGPEAFFGQGTRLTVV.

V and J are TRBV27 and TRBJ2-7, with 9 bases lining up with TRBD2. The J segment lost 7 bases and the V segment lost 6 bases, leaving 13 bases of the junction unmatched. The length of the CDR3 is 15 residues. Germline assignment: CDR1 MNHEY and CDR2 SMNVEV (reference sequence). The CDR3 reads CASRISGGTYEEQYF. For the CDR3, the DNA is TGTGCCAGCAGAATTAGCGGGGGTACCTACGAAGAGCAGTACTTC.

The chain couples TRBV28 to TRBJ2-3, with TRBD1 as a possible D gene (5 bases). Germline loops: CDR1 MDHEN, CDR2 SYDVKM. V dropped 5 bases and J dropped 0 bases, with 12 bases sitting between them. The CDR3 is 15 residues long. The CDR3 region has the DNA TGTGCCAGCAGTCCCTATTGGGGCAGCACAGATACGCAGTATTTT. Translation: CASSPYWGSTDTQYF.